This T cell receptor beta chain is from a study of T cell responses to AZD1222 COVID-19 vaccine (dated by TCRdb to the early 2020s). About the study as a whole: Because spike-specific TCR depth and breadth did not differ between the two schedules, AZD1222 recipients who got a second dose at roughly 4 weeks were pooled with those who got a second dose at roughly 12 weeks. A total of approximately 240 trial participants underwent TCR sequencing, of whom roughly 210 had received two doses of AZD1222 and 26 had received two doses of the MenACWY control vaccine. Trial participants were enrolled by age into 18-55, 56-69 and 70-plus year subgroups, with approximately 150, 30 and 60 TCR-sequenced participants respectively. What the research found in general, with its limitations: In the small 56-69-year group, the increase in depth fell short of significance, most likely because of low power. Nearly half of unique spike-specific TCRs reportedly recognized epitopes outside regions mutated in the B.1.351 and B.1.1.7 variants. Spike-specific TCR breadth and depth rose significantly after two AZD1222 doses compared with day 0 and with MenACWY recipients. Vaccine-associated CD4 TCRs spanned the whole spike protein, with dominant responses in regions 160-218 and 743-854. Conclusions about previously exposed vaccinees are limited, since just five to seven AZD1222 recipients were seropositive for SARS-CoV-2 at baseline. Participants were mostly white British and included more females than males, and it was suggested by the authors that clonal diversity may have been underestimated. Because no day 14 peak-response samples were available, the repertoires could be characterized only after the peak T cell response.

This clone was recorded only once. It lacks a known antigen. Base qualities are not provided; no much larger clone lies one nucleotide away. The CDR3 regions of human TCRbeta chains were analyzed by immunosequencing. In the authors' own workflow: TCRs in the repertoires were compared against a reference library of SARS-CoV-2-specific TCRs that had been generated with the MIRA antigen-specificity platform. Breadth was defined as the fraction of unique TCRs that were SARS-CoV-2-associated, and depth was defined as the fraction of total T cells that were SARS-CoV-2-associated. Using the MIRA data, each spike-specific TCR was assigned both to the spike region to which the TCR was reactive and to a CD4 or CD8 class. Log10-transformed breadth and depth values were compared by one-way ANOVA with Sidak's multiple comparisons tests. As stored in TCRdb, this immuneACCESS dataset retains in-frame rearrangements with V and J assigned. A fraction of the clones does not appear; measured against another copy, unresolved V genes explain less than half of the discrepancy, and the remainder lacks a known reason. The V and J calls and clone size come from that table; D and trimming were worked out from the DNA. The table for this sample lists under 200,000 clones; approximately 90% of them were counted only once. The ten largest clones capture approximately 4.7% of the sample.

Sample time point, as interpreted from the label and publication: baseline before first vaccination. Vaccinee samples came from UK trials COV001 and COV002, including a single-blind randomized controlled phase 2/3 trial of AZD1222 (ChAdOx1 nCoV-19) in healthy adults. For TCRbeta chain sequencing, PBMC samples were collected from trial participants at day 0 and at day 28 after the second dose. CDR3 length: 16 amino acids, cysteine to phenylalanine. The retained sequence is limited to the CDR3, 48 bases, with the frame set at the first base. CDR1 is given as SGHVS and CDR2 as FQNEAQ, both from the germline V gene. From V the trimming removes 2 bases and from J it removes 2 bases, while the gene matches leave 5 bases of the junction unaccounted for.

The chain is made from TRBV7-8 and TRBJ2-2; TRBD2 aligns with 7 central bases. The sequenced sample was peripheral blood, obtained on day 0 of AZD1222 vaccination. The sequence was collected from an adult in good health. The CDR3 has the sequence CASSLRSGANTGELFF. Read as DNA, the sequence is TGTGCCAGCAGCTTAAGGAGCGGGGCTAACACCGGGGAGCTGTTTTTT.